This T cell receptor (beta chain) was profiled in a study of early T cells in non-severe SARS-CoV-2 infection. Study details: Chains were unpaired, as sequencing was done on bulk RNA from unsorted whole blood. Whole-study findings and limits: Private and CD4 specificities were missed by VDJdb matching, which favored anti-spike CD8 responses.

The ends lost 6 bases at V and 4 bases at J; junction bases unmatched: 6. CDR3 length: 15 amino acids. CDR1 is WSHSY, CDR2 SAAADI, per germline. Attachment of unique molecular identifiers to individual cDNA molecules was performed. Each CDR3 protein gets one entry after TCRdb re-called the 5' RACE reads with MiXCR. The sample carries roughly 110,000 distinct CDR3 sequences, 8.5% to 14% recorded once. Only a few counts were recorded for this clonotype. Its antigen is not identified. The receptor's source is an adult who was a healthcare worker with PCR-confirmed SARS-CoV-2 infection or an uninfected control (not recorded which). Material: whole blood. The rearrangement joins TRBV10-2 to TRBJ2-1, with 10 bases aligning to TRBD2. CDR3 coding DNA: TGCGCCAGCAGCGTAGGACTAGCGGATTACAATGAGCAGTTCTTC. This translates into CASSVGLADYNEQFF.